This T cell receptor (beta chain) was documented in a study of vaccination and CD4 T cells after COVID-19. Note on this clonotype: The target antigen is unknown.

Trimming left V 9 bases short and J 0 bases short, with 12 bases between. The V gene's germline CDR1 is SGHDN and CDR2 FVKESK. The CDR3 extends over 15 amino acids. Researchers used the Oncomine TCR Beta short-read assay to sequence DNA from cultured CD4+ T cells. Via MiXCR, TCRdb re-called the PCR reads, giving one row per CDR3 protein. The repertoire holds fewer than 30,000 distinct CDR3 sequences, with about 66% as singletons. Described treatment: roughly 10-day PBMC culture with coronavirus spike peptide pools or control peptides (ViraFEST assay). Peptide pool stimulation in ViraFEST expanded antigen-specific T cells, whose TCRs were then sequenced. Fresh medium (containing IL-2) replaced half the medium on days 3 and 7.

The source was CD4+ T cells from blood, cultured in vitro, collected after SARS-CoV-2 vaccination. This sequence joins TRBV14 and TRBJ1-6; D remains ambiguous. This receptor was obtained from a human donor who received a COVID-19 vaccine. For the CDR3, the DNA is TGTGCCAGACCCGGGGTCAGCTCCTATAATTCACCCCTCCACTTT. Protein sequence: CARPGVSSYNSPLHF.